These 27 T cell receptor beta chains share one sample of origin, sequenced in a study of cytomegalovirus exposure and HLA in healthy donors. 60 Vbeta and 13 Jbeta primers were used in PCR. Sequencing was performed with immunoSEQ multiplex PCR; in TCRdb, only in-frame clones are kept and a portion is missing. The sample consists of 200,000 or so clones, around 73% of them appearing once. Sequenced material: PBMCs. The receptors come from a male donor in good health and CMV-seronegative.

This clone has just one count. This chain uses TRBV18 with TRBJ1-2; 10 positions match TRBD1. The trim removed 1 base at V and 6 bases at J, leaving 2 bases unmatched. This CDR3 has 14 amino acids. Per germline, CDR1 KGHSH and CDR2 LQKENI. CDR3 amino acids: CASSPQGQGHGYTF. For the CDR3, the DNA is TGTGCCAGCTCACCACAGGGACAGGGGCATGGCTACACCTTC.

This chain connects TRBV4-2 to TRBJ1-4; the D gene is possibly TRBD1 (6 bases). CDR3 size: 14 residues. Germline CDR1 reads LGHNA; CDR2 reads YNFKEQ. Trimming took 1 base from V and 7 from J, leaving 10 bases between them. The CDR3 bases are TGTGCCAGCAGCCAAGTTGGGACATCTGAAAAACTGTTTTTT. Translating it yields CASSQVGTSEKLFF.

V is TRBV14 and J is TRBJ2-2; TRBD1 matches at 8 bases. The V gene end was trimmed by 0 bases and the J gene end by 4 bases; junction bases not matched to a gene: 4. Per the germline V gene, CDR1 is SGHDN and CDR2 is FVKESK. The CDR3 spans 16 residues. CDR3 sequence (DNA): TGTGCCAGCAGCCAAGATCCAGGGGGCTTCACCGGGGAGCTGTTTTTT. This gives the protein CASSQDPGGFTGELFF. Filled out from reference TRBV14 and TRBJ2-2, the complete variable domain reads EAGVTQFPSHSVIEKGQTVTLRCDPISGHDNLYWYRRVMGKEIKFLLHFVKESKQDESGMPNNRFLAERTGGTYSTLKVQPAELEDSGVYFCASSQDPGGFTGELFFGEGSRLTVL.

This chain uses TRBV18 with TRBJ2-3, with TRBD2 matching 11 bases. In germline, CDR1 is KGHSH, CDR2 LQKENI. This CDR3 has 17 amino acids. Losses at the gene ends were 1 base for V and 6 bases for J; bases not matched to a gene: 9. The CDR3 nucleotides are TGTGCCAGCTCACCACGTTTGACTAGCGGGACTATGGATACGCAGTATTTT. Translation: CASSPRLTSGTMDTQYF.

V gene TRBV27 combines with J gene TRBJ2-7; D perhaps matches TRBD2 (5 bases). The CDR3 length is 13 residues. CDR1 is MNHEY and CDR2 is SMNVEV in the germline V gene (reference sequence). The ends were cut back, 0 bases at V and 5 bases at J, with 8 bases in the middle. The CDR3 nucleotides read TGTGCCAGCAGTTTATCCCCGGGAAACGAGCAGTACTTC. Amino acids: CASSLSPGNEQYF.

J is TRBJ2-3 and V is TRBV2; 9 bases align to TRBD1. Germline V lookup: CDR1 SNHLY, CDR2 FYNNEI. The CDR3 contains 16 residues. Losses at the gene ends were 6 bases for V and 4 bases for J; bases not matched to a gene: 11. The CDR3 DNA follows: TGTGCCAGCAGGCCTGATGGGACAGGGCGCCCAGATACGCAGTATTTT. This codes for CASRPDGTGRPDTQYF. Combining the CDR3 with reference TRBV2 and TRBJ2-3 gives the whole variable domain EPEVTQTPSHQVTQMGQEVILRCVPISNHLYFYWYRQILGQKVEFLVSFYNNEISEKSEIFDDQFSVERPDGSNFTLKIRSTKLEDSAMYFCASRPDGTGRPDTQYFGPGTRLTVL.

The table lists this clone with a few counts. This sequence joins TRBV5-6 and TRBJ2-7; TRBD2 aligns across 12 bases. CDR3 length: 16 amino acids. CDR1 is SGHDT and CDR2 is YYEEEE in the germline V gene. J lost 0 bases, V lost 0 bases, and 1 base had no gene match. The DNA for the CDR3 is TGTGCCAGCAGCTTGGGGACTAGCGGGGTCTCCTACGAGCAGTACTTC. Its protein is CASSLGTSGVSYEQYF.

The CDR3, as DNA: TGCGCCAGCAGCCAAGGTTTGACTAGCGGTTCCTCCTACGAGCAGTACTTC. Translated, it gives CASSQGLTSGSSYEQYF. The chain recombines TRBV4-1 with TRBJ2-7, with TRBD2 matching 9 bases. This CDR3 has 17 amino acids. Losses at the gene ends were 1 base for V and 0 bases for J; bases not matched to a gene: 7. Looked up from germline, CDR1 is MGHRA and CDR2 is YSYEKL.

This clone occurred a few times. V gene TRBV2 combines with J gene TRBJ2-2, with D maybe TRBD1 (5 bases). V gave up 5 bases and J gave up 7 bases, with 11 bases separating them. The CDR3 runs 13 residues. The V gene's germline CDR1 is SNHLY and CDR2 FYNNEI. Here the CDR3 reads CASSFPGIGELFF. The CDR3 bases are TGTGCCAGCAGTTTTCCAGGGATCGGGGAGCTGTTTTTT.

The V and J genes are TRBV18 and TRBJ2-5; D gene uncertain. Trimming removed 1 base at V and 2 bases at J, with 5 bases between. The V gene's germline CDR1 is KGHSH and CDR2 LQKENI. This CDR3 has 13 amino acids. CDR3 nucleotides: TGTGCCAGCTCACCACAACAACAAGAGACCCAGTACTTC. Amino acid sequence: CASSPQQQETQYF. The whole variable domain, remainder taken from reference TRBV18 and TRBJ2-5, is NAGVMQNPRHLVRRRGQEARLRCSPMKGHSHVYWYRQLPEEGLKFMVYLQKENIIDESGMPKERFSAEFPKEGPSILRIQQVVRGDSAAYFCASSPQQQETQYFGPGTRLLVL.

This clone appeared a few times. This sample also contains other DNA sequences that code for the same CDR3. The chain couples TRBV18 to TRBJ2-5; 8 bases line up with TRBD2. Germline-derived CDR1 and CDR2 are KGHSH and LQKENI. The V segment lost 3 bases and the J segment 4 bases; nucleotides outside the gene matches: 1. The CDR3 consists of 13 residues. The CDR3 sequence is CASSPGRGETQYF. In nucleotides, the CDR3 is TGTGCCAGCTCACCCGGGAGGGGAGAGACCCAGTACTTC.

The V gene is TRBV4-2, the J gene TRBJ1-4; the match to TRBD1 covers 11 bases. The CDR3 has 16 residues. CDR1 and CDR2 (germline): LGHNA, YNFKEQ. Trimming cost V 1 base and J 6 bases; bases outside gene matches: 4. CDR3 amino acids: CASSQARGQGDEKLFF. CDR3 in DNA: TGTGCCAGCAGCCAAGCCCGGGGACAGGGGGATGAAAAACTGTTTTTT.

This clone was found a few times. V gene TRBV7-3 combines with J gene TRBJ2-2; TRBD1 agrees at 8 bases. Germline V lookup: CDR1 SGHTA, CDR2 FQGTGA. Trimming removed 2 bases from V and 6 bases from J; junction bases left unmatched: 5. The length of the CDR3 is 15 residues. The CDR3 nucleotides read TGTGCCAGCAGCTTACAGGGGGCGGTGCCCGGGGAGCTGTTTTTT. This codes for CASSLQGAVPGELFF.

This clone was picked up one time. A junction boundary mismatches the germline segment, possibly from a read error. Here the CDR3 DNA reads TGCGCCAGCAGCTCCTCTGTTCCGTGGGCAGACACGCAGTATTTT. This translates into CASSSSVPWADTQYF. The rearrangement uses TRBV5-1 and TRBJ2-3; D call uncertain. CDR1 and CDR2 (germline): SGHRS, YFSETQ. The CDR3 is made up of 15 amino acids.

The chain carries TRBV18 and TRBJ2-3, with 12 positions matching TRBD2. The CDR3 has 16 amino acids. Looked up from germline, CDR1 is KGHSH and CDR2 is LQKENI. V dropped 6 bases and J dropped 6; count of bases not matched to a gene: 10. The CDR3, as DNA: TGTGCCAGCTCCCCGACAAGGACTAGCGGGATGGATACGCAGTATTTT. This encodes CASSPTRTSGMDTQYF.

The chain links TRBV2 to TRBJ2-3; TRBD1 aligns across 11 bases. This CDR3 has 15 amino acids. Germline V gives CDR1 SNHLY, CDR2 FYNNEI. Germline trimming cut 7 bases from V and 3 bases from J; bases unmatched to any gene: 6. CDR3 DNA: TGTGCCAGCAATTACGGGACAGGGGGAACAGATACGCAGTATTTT. Translating gives CASNYGTGGTDTQYF.

The chain employs TRBV7-9 and TRBJ1-1, with 9 positions matching TRBD1. CDR3 length equals 16 residues. Germline loops: CDR1 SEHNR, CDR2 FQNEAQ (reference sequence). The J segment lost 8 bases and the V segment lost 2 bases, leaving 12 bases of the junction unmatched. CDR3 region: CASSLNGDRANFEAFF. For the CDR3, the DNA is TGTGCCAGCAGCTTAAATGGGGACAGGGCTAATTTCGAAGCTTTCTTT.

This rearrangement joins TRBV9 to TRBJ2-7; possible D gene TRBD2, 5 bases. This CDR3 comprises 18 residues. The germline CDR1 and CDR2 sequences are SGDLS and YYNGEE. V was shortened by 0 bases and J by 1 base, with 20 bases between the two germline ends. CDR3 nucleotides: TGTGCCAGCAGCGTAGAAGATGCGCCCAGGACGGGGTCCTACGAGCAGTACTTC. This codes for CASSVEDAPRTGSYEQYF.

This chain joins TRBV19 and TRBJ2-2; TRBD2 matches 11 bases. The CDR3 is made up of 15 amino acids. V gave up 7 bases and J gave up 6 bases; unmatched junction bases: 7. Germline lookup yields CDR1 LNHDA and CDR2 SQIVND (reference sequence). The CDR3 reads CASTPGLAAPGELFF. For the CDR3, the DNA is TGTGCCAGTACTCCGGGACTAGCGGCCCCCGGGGAGCTGTTTTTT.

The CDR3 region is CASNQGANQPQHF. The DNA of the CDR3 is TGTGCCAGTAATCAGGGGGCCAATCAGCCCCAGCATTTT. The genes are TRBV7-9 and TRBJ1-5; 8 bases line up with TRBD1. CDR1 is SEHNR and CDR2 is FQNEAQ in the germline V gene (reference sequence). The CDR3 is made up of 13 amino acids. Unmatched junction bases numbered 4, after V lost 9 bases and J lost 3 bases.

This clone has only a few counts. J is TRBJ2-2 and V is TRBV6-5; 8 bases agree with TRBD1. CDR3 length equals 16 residues. Trimming cost V 4 bases and J 0 bases; bases outside gene matches: 4. Per the germline V gene, CDR1 is MNHEY and CDR2 is SVGAGI. The CDR3 protein is CASSSKDRANTGELFF. The CDR3 DNA follows: TGTGCCAGCAGTTCGAAGGACAGGGCGAACACCGGGGAGCTGTTTTTT.

The chain has TRBV19 and TRBJ2-2; a weak D match, TRBD1 (5 bases). The CDR3 runs to 14 residues. V lost 3 bases and J 5 bases, leaving 10 bases between the germline ends. Germline CDR1 reads LNHDA; CDR2 reads SQIVND (reference sequence). The CDR3 protein is CASSMDTLTGELFF. The CDR3 nucleotides are TGTGCCAGTAGTATGGACACCCTGACCGGGGAGCTGTTTTTT.

This chain connects TRBV2 to TRBJ1-2; D might be TRBD1 (5 bases). With 1 base removed from V and 9 bases from J, the gap between germline ends came to 15 bases. The CDR3 consists of 14 residues. CDR1 and CDR2 from the germline V gene are SNHLY and FYNNEI. CDR3 in amino acids: CASSEGQLFARYTF. The DNA of the CDR3 is TGTGCCAGCAGTGAAGGACAGCTATTCGCCCGCTACACCTTC.

V is TRBV6-1 and J is TRBJ1-2, with D perhaps TRBD1 (6 bases). The germline V gene encodes CDR1 MNHNS and CDR2 SASEGT. This CDR3 spans 14 amino acids. The V end was cut by 3 bases, the J end by 4 bases, with 12 bases between. CDR3 DNA: TGTGCCAGCAGTGAGAATACAGGGACCTATGGCTACACCTTC. Protein sequence: CASSENTGTYGYTF.

The chain employs TRBV27 and TRBJ1-5, with TRBD1 as a possible D gene (5 bases). Germline V gene sequence: CDR1 MNHEY, CDR2 SMNVEV (reference sequence). V was pared by 6 bases and J by 5 bases, with 11 bases between. CDR3 length: 13 amino acids. CDR3 sequence: CASSPRGDQPQHF. The CDR3 DNA reads TGTGCCAGCAGCCCTCGGGGGGATCAGCCCCAGCATTTT.

The J gene is TRBJ1-2, the V gene TRBV4-1; 8 nucleotides align to TRBD1. The CDR3 sequence is 16 residues long. Germline loops: CDR1 MGHRA, CDR2 YSYEKL. J gave up 2 bases and V 0 bases, and 5 bases lay outside the gene matches. CDR3 sequence: CASSQDAGGRNYGYTF. The CDR3 bases are TGCGCCAGCAGCCAAGATGCAGGGGGCCGGAACTATGGCTACACCTTC.

V gene TRBV18 combines with J gene TRBJ1-4, with 8 bases matching TRBD1. Unmatched junction bases numbered 5, after V lost 1 base and J lost 4 bases. CDR1 is KGHSH and CDR2 is LQKENI in the germline V gene. CDR3 length: 16 amino acids. The CDR3 region is CASSPLRDRSNEKLFF. The DNA of the CDR3 is TGTGCCAGCTCACCACTCAGGGACAGGAGTAATGAAAAACTGTTTTTT.